These 28 T cell receptor beta chains came from one sample sequenced in a study of graft-versus-host responses after intestinal transplantation. Profiled with immunoSEQ multiplex PCR; TCRdb holds only in-frame clones, not every one. The profile shows around 3,200 clones, approximately 94% of them singletons. Source: bone marrow, taken roughly 54 weeks after transplant. All receptors derive from a human patient who received an intestinal transplant, so some T cells may come from the graft donor.

CDR3 sequence: CASSWRDRGRELYGYTF. CDR3 sequence (DNA): TGTGCCAGCAGTTGGAGGGACAGGGGGCGGGAGTTATATGGCTACACCTTC. This sequence joins TRBV28 and TRBJ1-2, with 12 nucleotides matching TRBD1. The CDR3 is 17 amino acids. The germline V gene has CDR1 MDHEN and CDR2 SYDVKM. V was pared by 4 bases and J by 5 bases, with 11 bases of the junction left unmatched.

CDR3 loop: CASKKGSNQPQHF. The CDR3 nucleotides are TGTGCCAGCAAGAAGGGTAGCAATCAGCCCCAGCATTTT. The rearrangement joins TRBV6-5 to TRBJ1-5; D is ambiguous. The length of the CDR3 is 13 residues. With 7 bases removed from V and 0 bases from J, the gap between germline ends came to 7 bases. The germline CDR1 and CDR2 sequences are MNHEY and SVGAGI.

J is TRBJ2-1 and V is TRBV10-1; 8 bases match TRBD2. The CDR3 totals 15 residues. Germline trimming cut 2 bases from V and 0 bases from J; bases unmatched to any gene: 0. The V gene's germline CDR1 is WNHNN and CDR2 SYGVQD (reference sequence). CDR3 bases: TGCGCCAGCAGTGAGGGGACTAGCTCCTACAATGAGCAGTTCTTC. Protein sequence: CASSEGTSSYNEQFF.

The CDR3, as DNA: TGTGCCAGCAGTGACTCGCAGGGTGGGGCCAACGTCCTGACTTTC. Translating it yields CASSDSQGGANVLTF. This chain uses TRBV6-4 with TRBJ2-6; maybe TRBD1 (5 bases). This CDR3 spans 15 amino acids. Trimming cost V 0 bases and J 3 bases, with 6 bases left between them. The V gene's germline CDR1 is MRHNA and CDR2 SNTAGT.

The V gene is TRBV28, the J gene TRBJ1-5, with D possibly TRBD1 on 5 matching bases. V lost 0 bases and J 8 bases, leaving 20 bases between the germline ends. CDR1 is MDHEN and CDR2 is SYDVKM in the germline V gene. This CDR3 contains 17 residues. The CDR3 coding sequence is TGTGCCAGCAGTTTATGGGACACACAGATCCGCAGGGAGCCCCAGCATTTT. Translating it yields CASSLWDTQIRREPQHF.

V gene TRBV10-3 combines with J gene TRBJ1-4; tentative D call: TRBD1 (6 bases). The CDR3 contains 15 residues. Germline CDR1 and CDR2: ENHRY and SYGVKD. The V and J ends lost 0 bases and 8 bases respectively, with 13 bases between them. CDR3 protein: CAISESTGRWEKLFF. The DNA for the CDR3 is TGTGCCATCAGTGAGTCGACAGGCCGGTGGGAAAAACTGTTTTTT.

The chain has TRBV5-6 and TRBJ2-7; 7 bases line up with TRBD2. The V gene end was trimmed by 0 bases and the J gene end by 4 bases; junction bases not matched to a gene: 10. The V gene's germline CDR1 is SGHDT and CDR2 YYEEEE. The CDR3 contains 16 residues. The CDR3 spells CASSLVGSGEEYEQYF. The CDR3 coding sequence is TGTGCCAGCAGCTTGGTAGGGAGCGGGGAGGAGTACGAGCAGTACTTC.

This chain connects TRBV18 to TRBJ2-7; no firm D call. With 2 bases removed from V and 1 base from J, the gap between germline ends came to 6 bases. Looked up from germline, CDR1 is KGHSH and CDR2 is LQKENI. This CDR3 has 13 amino acids. The CDR3 is CASSPSNSYEQYF. CDR3 in DNA: TGTGCCAGCTCACCATCGAATTCCTACGAGCAGTACTTC.

V gene TRBV6-9 combines with J gene TRBJ2-2; 11 positions match TRBD1. The V gene's germline CDR1 is MNHGY and CDR2 SVAAGI. The length of the CDR3 is 14 residues. The trim removed 10 bases at V and 8 bases at J, leaving 9 bases unmatched. CDR3 loop: CATRDRGYAGELFF. The CDR3 coding sequence is TGTGCCACACGGGACAGGGGGTATGCGGGGGAGCTGTTTTTT.

V usage is TRBV27 and J usage is TRBJ2-1, with 7 bases aligning to TRBD1. This CDR3 region has 16 residues. Germline trimming cut 4 bases from V and 0 bases from J; bases unmatched to any gene: 6. CDR1 is MNHEY and CDR2 is SMNVEV in the germline V gene (reference sequence). In nucleotides, the CDR3 is TGTGCCAGCAGTTCCCCGACAGGGTACTCCTACAATGAGCAGTTCTTC. It translates to CASSSPTGYSYNEQFF.

This clone was detected once. V and J are TRBV2 and TRBJ2-5, with TRBD2 identical over 11 bases. Germline V lookup: CDR1 SNHLY, CDR2 FYNNEI. This CDR3 region has 18 residues. V shed 4 bases, J shed 0 bases, and the junction held 10 bases outside the gene matches. The CDR3 spells CASSGGLAGGQYQETQYF. CDR3 coding DNA: TGTGCCAGCAGTGGGGGCCTAGCGGGAGGCCAGTACCAAGAGACCCAGTACTTC.

The CDR3 protein is CASSYGTGIVLTF. The CDR3 DNA sequence: TGTGCCAGCAGTTACGGGACAGGGATCGTCCTGACTTTC. The V call is TRBV6-5, the J call TRBJ2-6, with TRBD1 identical over 9 bases. V shed 2 bases, J shed 12 bases, and the junction held 2 bases outside the gene matches. The CDR3 has 13 residues. CDR1 is MNHEY and CDR2 is SVGAGI in the germline V gene.

This clone was seen only once. V usage is TRBV6-5 and J usage is TRBJ2-2; D gene ambiguous. The CDR3 extends over 14 amino acids. Germline V gene data show CDR1 as MNHEY and CDR2 as SVGAGI. V lost 0 bases to trimming and J lost 9 bases, with 11 bases between them. The CDR3 DNA reads as TGTGCCAGCAGTTACTCGATAGGTGGCTGGGAGCTGTTTTTT. This encodes CASSYSIGGWELFF.

The sample holds one count of this clone. The chain links TRBV9 to TRBJ2-5, with a tentative D call TRBD2 (5 bases). Deletions cut 3 bases from V and 5 bases from J, with 11 bases between. Germline CDR1 and CDR2: SGDLS and YYNGEE. The CDR3 runs 13 residues. CDR3 protein: CASSGGGMETQYF. The CDR3 DNA sequence: TGTGCCAGCAGCGGAGGAGGAATGGAGACCCAGTACTTC. The variable domain in full, completed from reference TRBV9 and TRBJ2-5, reads DSGVTQTPKHLITATGQRVTLRCSPRSGDLSVYWYQQSLDQGLQFLIQYYNGEERAKGNILERFSAQQFPDLHSELNLSSLELGDSALYFCASSGGGMETQYFGPGTRLLVL.

The rearrangement uses TRBV10-2 and TRBJ1-1, with 9 bases that match TRBD1. The V and J ends lost 6 bases and 4 bases, in that order; junction bases with no gene match: 3. This CDR3 spans 13 amino acids. Germline V gene data show CDR1 as WSHSY and CDR2 as SAAADI. The CDR3 DNA follows: TGCGCCAGCAGAGGACAGGGGAGCACTGAAGCTTTCTTT. Protein product: CASRGQGSTEAFF.

V gene TRBV7-9 combines with J gene TRBJ2-3, with D unclear. The V end was cut by 5 bases, the J end by 2 bases, with 5 bases between. Germline CDR1 is SEHNR and CDR2 is FQNEAQ (reference sequence). The CDR3 spans 12 residues. The CDR3 sequence is CASSLLTDTQYF. Here the CDR3 DNA reads TGTGCCAGCAGCCTACTCACAGATACGCAGTATTTT.

The gene calls are TRBV9 and TRBJ1-1; possible D gene TRBD1, 6 bases. CDR3 length equals 13 residues. Deletions cut 6 bases from V and 1 base from J, with 10 bases between. Germline CDR1 reads SGDLS; CDR2 reads YYNGEE. CDR3 residues: CASTRGTNTEAFF. The CDR3, as DNA: TGTGCCAGCACGAGGGGGACGAACACTGAAGCTTTCTTT.

V is TRBV19 and J is TRBJ2-1; 10 bases map to TRBD1. The CDR3 has 15 residues. Trimming took 4 bases from V and 6 from J; bases not matched to a gene: 6. Germline V lookup: CDR1 LNHDA, CDR2 SQIVND (reference sequence). CDR3 coding DNA: TGTGCCAGTAGTAGACAGGGGGCCGCGGGCAATGAGCAGTTCTTC. Residues: CASSRQGAAGNEQFF.

This clone appeared a single time. The chain links TRBV6-1 to TRBJ2-1; 10 bases match TRBD2. Germline V gives CDR1 MNHNS, CDR2 SASEGT. With 4 bases clipped from V and 3 bases from J, the junction kept 3 bases outside the gene matches. The CDR3 has 15 amino acids. CDR3 DNA sequence: TGTGCCAGCAGTGGCGTAGCGGGGGGCTACAATGAGCAGTTCTTC. The encoded protein is CASSGVAGGYNEQFF.

V usage is TRBV7-6 and J usage is TRBJ2-3; TRBD2 matches at 13 bases. J gave up 2 bases and V 4 bases, and 3 bases lay outside the gene matches. From germline, CDR1 is SGHVS and CDR2 FNYEAQ. CDR3 length: 16 residues. Here the CDR3 reads CASSWGLAGPTDTQYF. The CDR3 bases are TGTGCCAGCAGCTGGGGACTAGCGGGGCCCACAGATACGCAGTATTTT.

The V and J genes are TRBV7-9 and TRBJ2-3, with D uncertain. Deletions cut 5 bases from V and 6 bases from J, with 9 bases between. The CDR3 spans 12 residues. Germline CDR1 and CDR2: SEHNR and FQNEAQ (reference sequence). CDR3 sequence: CASSLKPDTQYF. Written as DNA, the CDR3 is TGTGCCAGCAGCCTAAAGCCCGATACGCAGTATTTT.

This chain joins TRBV5-6 and TRBJ1-5; D is unclear. This CDR3 has 14 residues. Deletions cut 4 bases from V and 5 bases from J, with 13 bases between. CDR1 is SGHDT and CDR2 is YYEEEE in the germline V gene. CDR3 DNA: TGTGCCAGCAGCCTGGGTAGGAGGGATCAGCCCCAGCATTTT. Translation gives CASSLGRRDQPQHF.

The chain joins TRBV5-6 to TRBJ2-1; weak D call: TRBD2 (5 bases). Trimming left V 2 bases short and J 10 bases short, with 13 bases between. Germline V gene lookup returns CDR1 SGHDT and CDR2 YYEEEE. The length of the CDR3 is 13 residues. CDR3 in amino acids: CASSFNPPGEQFF. In nucleotides, the CDR3 is TGTGCCAGCAGCTTCAATCCCCCGGGAGAGCAGTTCTTC.

The genes are TRBV12-2 and TRBJ2-1; TRBD2, the table's D call, was not compared with the DNA. TRBV12-2 is a known pseudogene. The CDR3 sequence is 18 residues long. The CDR3 DNA reads as TGTGCAAGTCGCTTAGCGCACTCCGGCGGATATTCCTACAATGAGCAGTTCTTC. Amino acid sequence: CASRLAHSGGYSYNEQFF.

With respect to this clone: Other DNA sequences in this specimen translate into the identical CDR3. The chain joins TRBV29-1 to TRBJ2-3, with D hard to call. V was pared by 3 bases and J by 2 bases, with 0 bases between. Germline assignment: CDR1 SQVTM and CDR2 ANQGSEA. CDR3 length: 10 amino acids. CDR3 sequence (DNA): TGCAGCGTTGACACAGATACGCAGTATTTT. Translation gives CSVDTDTQYF.

The chain has TRBV27 and TRBJ2-3, with D unclear. V dropped 8 bases and J dropped 1 base, with 7 bases sitting between them. CDR3 size: 12 residues. The V gene's germline CDR1 is MNHEY and CDR2 SMNVEV (reference sequence). This CDR3 is CASPGCTDTQYF. CDR3 DNA sequence: TGTGCCAGCCCCGGATGCACAGATACGCAGTATTTT.

The chain has TRBV5-6 and TRBJ2-5; no clear D gene. Deletions cut 0 bases from V and 3 bases from J, with 0 bases between. CDR1 is SGHDT, CDR2 YYEEEE, per germline. The CDR3 is made up of 11 amino acids. CDR3 sequence: CASSLEETQYF. CDR3 bases: TGTGCCAGCAGCTTGGAAGAGACCCAGTACTTC.

V usage is TRBV11-2 and J usage is TRBJ2-3; the match to TRBD1 covers 7 bases. The CDR3 extends over 15 amino acids. Germline V gene sequence: CDR1 SGHAT, CDR2 FQNNGV. The junction had 3 bases not matched to a gene; V was cut back by 3 bases and J by 0 bases. The CDR3 sequence: CASSLTGFSTDTQYF. Here the CDR3 DNA reads TGTGCCAGCAGCTTGACAGGGTTTAGCACAGATACGCAGTATTTT.